The 24 T cell receptor beta chains presented below share a single source sample, sequenced in a study of shared clonotypes between healthy human individuals. Clones were sequenced by immunoSEQ multiplex PCR, and TCRdb holds only the in-frame ones, with some missing. The sample has roughly 700,000 clones, less than 85% seen once. Sequenced sample: memory CD4+ T cells sorted from blood. Subset: CD45RA-negative fraction. The source is a woman aged 30 to 39 in good health.

The chain is built from TRBV28 and TRBJ2-7; possible D gene TRBD1, 6 bases. Looked up from germline, CDR1 is MDHEN and CDR2 is SYDVKM. V was cut by 6 bases and J by 3 bases, with 18 bases left in between. CDR3 size: 15 residues. For the CDR3, the DNA is TGTGCCAGCAGGCACAATCCAGGGGCGATCTACGAGCAGTACTTC. Protein: CASRHNPGAIYEQYF.

The chain recombines TRBV29-1 with TRBJ1-5; possible D gene TRBD1, 6 bases. From germline, CDR1 is SQVTM and CDR2 ANQGSEA. Between the trimmed V and J ends, which lost 6 bases and 4 bases, there was a span of 7 bases. This CDR3 contains 11 residues. The CDR3 DNA reads as TGCAGCGTGGGGACAAATCAGCCCCAGCATTTT. Translation: CSVGTNQPQHF.

The V gene is TRBV28, the J gene TRBJ1-6; D is undetermined. This CDR3 comprises 14 residues. CDR1 is MDHEN and CDR2 is SYDVKM in the germline V gene. V lost 7 bases and J 4 bases, leaving 11 bases between the germline ends. CDR3 nucleotide sequence: TGTGCCAGCACCCTGGCCAGTTATAATTCACCCCTCCACTTT. Amino acids: CASTLASYNSPLHF.

This chain uses TRBV27 with TRBJ2-3, with D possibly being TRBD2 (6 bases). V dropped 11 bases and J dropped 9 bases, with 12 bases sitting between them. Germline CDR1 MNHEY, CDR2 SMNVEV (reference sequence). This CDR3 spans 10 amino acids. CDR3 loop: CALGLPTQYF. The CDR3, as DNA: TGTGCCCTGGGACTGCCGACGCAGTATTTT.

The chain has TRBV11-2 and TRBJ1-6; D remains unclear. Between the trimmed V and J ends, which lost 3 bases and 5 bases, there was a span of 11 bases. The CDR3 totals 15 residues. CDR1 is SGHAT, CDR2 FQNNGV, per germline. CDR3 sequence: CASSLSVRNNSPLHF. The CDR3 coding sequence is TGTGCCAGCAGCTTGAGTGTACGGAATAATTCACCCCTCCACTTT.

The chain has TRBV19 and TRBJ1-1; no reliable D call. V dropped 5 bases and J dropped 10 bases, with 8 bases sitting between them. Per the germline V gene, CDR1 is LNHDA and CDR2 is SQIVND (reference sequence). CDR3 length equals 10 residues. The CDR3 loop is CASSRGVAFF. The CDR3 nucleotides read TGTGCCAGTAGTCGTGGGGTAGCTTTCTTT.

J is TRBJ2-5 and V is TRBV6-1; 8 bases line up with TRBD1. This CDR3 comprises 14 residues. Germline trimming cut 5 bases from V and 3 bases from J; bases unmatched to any gene: 5. Germline CDR1 and CDR2: MNHNS and SASEGT. The DNA for the CDR3 is TGTGCCAGCAGTTTCGGACAGGGTAAAGAGACCCAGTACTTC. This sequence encodes CASSFGQGKETQYF.

CDR3 sequence reads: CASSYTSGGAFF. The CDR3 DNA is TGTGCCAGCAGTTATACTAGCGGGGGAGCTTTCTTT. This chain connects TRBV6-6 to TRBJ1-1; a weak D match, TRBD1 (5 bases). V lost 3 bases and J 10 bases, leaving 12 bases between the germline ends. CDR1 and CDR2 (germline): MNHNY, SVGAGI (reference sequence). The CDR3 has 12 amino acids.

This chain links TRBV28 with TRBJ2-3; 10 positions agree with TRBD1. Germline V gene data show CDR1 as MDHEN and CDR2 as SYDVKM. The CDR3 is 15 amino acids. The V segment lost 8 bases and the J segment 6 bases; nucleotides outside the gene matches: 11. The CDR3 loop is CASRLRDRGLDTQYF. The CDR3 DNA reads as TGTGCCAGCCGACTCCGGGACAGGGGTTTGGATACGCAGTATTTT.

This clone was seen once. This rearrangement joins TRBV7-2 to TRBJ2-5; no reliable D call. CDR3 length equals 15 residues. The V gene's germline CDR1 is SGHTA and CDR2 FQGNSA. Between the trimmed V and J ends, which lost 2 bases and 9 bases, there was a span of 19 bases. CDR3 bases: TGTGCCAGCAGCTTATTCAGTCCTGCCGGCGGAGCCCAGTACTTC. This gives the protein CASSLFSPAGGAQYF. The full variable domain, rest sourced from reference TRBV7-2 and TRBJ2-5, is GAGVSQSPSNKVTEKGKDVELRCDPISGHTALYWYRQSLGQGLEFLIYFQGNSAPDKSGLPSDRFSAERTGGSVSTLTIQRTQQEDSAVYLCASSLFSPAGGAQYFGPGTRLLVL.

The rearrangement uses TRBV7-2 and TRBJ2-2; 10 bases match TRBD2. Unmatched junction bases numbered 8, after V lost 0 bases and J lost 7 bases. This CDR3 has 17 amino acids. CDR1 and CDR2 from the germline V gene are SGHTA and FQGNSA. CDR3 sequence (DNA): TGTGCCAGCAGCTTAGCCTCTAGCGGGAGATCGGTCGGGGAGCTGTTTTTT. It is translated as CASSLASSGRSVGELFF.

This chain links TRBV15 with TRBJ2-5; 10 bases are shared with TRBD2. V was clipped by 5 bases and J by 5 bases; unmatched bases: 14. The CDR3 loop spans 17 amino acids. Germline V gene data show CDR1 as LNHNV and CDR2 as YYDKDF (reference sequence). CDR3 coding DNA: TGTGCCACCAGCGGATCCGGGACTAGCGCCATGGGGGAGACCCAGTACTTC. Protein sequence: CATSGSGTSAMGETQYF.

The J gene is TRBJ2-6, the V gene TRBV7-2, with D unresolved. Germline assignment: CDR1 SGHTA and CDR2 FQGNSA. With 5 bases removed from V and 0 bases from J, the gap between germline ends came to 11 bases. This CDR3 spans 16 amino acids. This CDR3 is CASSVISGSGANVLTF. The CDR3 nucleotides are TGTGCCAGCAGCGTCATTTCAGGCTCTGGGGCCAACGTCCTGACTTTC.

This rearrangement joins TRBV5-1 to TRBJ2-7, with a weak D call TRBD2 (5 bases). The CDR3 extends over 16 amino acids. Germline assignment: CDR1 SGHRS and CDR2 YFSETQ. The ends were cut back, 0 bases at V and 7 bases at J, with 20 bases in the middle. CDR3 amino acids: CASSLALGGQAAEQYF. The CDR3 region has the DNA TGCGCCAGCAGCTTGGCCCTCGGCGGCCAAGCGGCAGAGCAGTACTTC.

With regard to this clone: This sequence is one base from a far larger clone and is likely a read error. The chain couples TRBV28 to TRBJ2-7; 9 bases match TRBD2. CDR3 length: 16 residues. CDR1 is MDHEN and CDR2 is SYDVKM in the germline V gene. Trimming at V came to 5 bases and at J to 8 bases, leaving 16 bases not matched to a gene. CDR3 in amino acids: CASSRSIAGVSYKQYF. Written as DNA, the CDR3 is TGTGCCAGCAGTCGTAGTATAGCGGGAGTTAGTTACAAGCAGTACTTC.

This clone was counted once. The genes are TRBV27 and TRBJ2-1, with D possibly being TRBD1 (6 bases). V lost 5 bases to trimming and J lost 3 bases, with 8 bases between them. The CDR3 has 13 amino acids. Germline V lookup: CDR1 MNHEY, CDR2 SMNVEV (reference sequence). The CDR3 sequence is CASSRQDYNEQFF. CDR3 sequence (DNA): TGTGCCAGCAGTAGACAGGACTACAATGAGCAGTTCTTC.

The chain links TRBV18 to TRBJ2-1; no reliable D call. V lost 2 bases, J lost 7 bases, and 9 bases lay in between. The germline gives CDR1 KGHSH, CDR2 LQKENI. This CDR3 is built from 13 residues. CDR3: CASSPSILNEQFF. CDR3 DNA: TGTGCCAGCTCACCATCTATCCTAAATGAGCAGTTCTTC.

In its sample, this clone was seen a few times. The chain couples TRBV15 to TRBJ1-1; a possible D gene is TRBD1 (5 bases). CDR3 length: 13 residues. CDR1 LNHNV and CDR2 YYDKDF come from the germline V gene (reference sequence). V lost 3 bases to trimming and J lost 10 bases, with 15 bases between them. The CDR3 DNA sequence: TGTGCCACCAGCAGCCGGGGCGCTAGGAGAGCTTTCTTT. Residues: CATSSRGARRAFF.

This clone was picked up a small number of times. Other DNA sequences from this sample encode an identical CDR3 as well. This chain joins TRBV7-2 and TRBJ2-7; D is possibly TRBD2 (5 bases). With 5 bases removed from V and 1 base from J, the gap between germline ends came to 12 bases. The CDR3 contains 14 residues. Looked up from germline, CDR1 is SGHTA and CDR2 is FQGNSA. The CDR3 nucleotides are TGTGCCAGCAGCCTACAACGGGATTCCTACGAGCAGTACTTC. Translated: CASSLQRDSYEQYF.

The gene calls are TRBV28 and TRBJ1-3; no reliable D call. V gave up 8 bases and J gave up 0 bases, with 11 bases separating them. Germline CDR1 MDHEN, CDR2 SYDVKM. The CDR3 sequence is 14 residues long. CDR3 protein: CASGYSSSGNTIYF. Here the CDR3 DNA reads TGTGCCAGCGGGTACAGCAGCTCTGGAAACACCATATATTTT.

This clone has a handful of counts. The chain uses TRBV6-1 and TRBJ2-7; 8 bases align to TRBD1. CDR1 MNHNS and CDR2 SASEGT come from the germline V gene. V trimming: 0 bases; J trimming: 0 bases; junction bases outside the gene matches: 1. The length of the CDR3 is 15 residues. As DNA, the CDR3 is TGTGCCAGCAGTGAAGCACAGGGGGGCTCCTACGAGCAGTACTTC. Amino acid sequence: CASSEAQGGSYEQYF.

As regards this clone: The same CDR3 also results from other DNA sequences found in this sample. CDR3 in amino acids: CASSGTGTYEQYF. The CDR3 DNA is TGTGCCAGCAGCGGGACAGGCACCTACGAGCAGTACTTC. The chain recombines TRBV5-6 with TRBJ2-7, with 8 bases lining up with TRBD1. The J segment lost 2 bases and the V segment lost 4 bases, leaving 2 bases of the junction unmatched. Germline assignment: CDR1 SGHDT and CDR2 YYEEEE. This CDR3 has 13 residues. The full variable domain, completed using reference TRBV5-6 and TRBJ2-7, is DAGVTQSPTHLIKTRGQQVTLRCSPKSGHDTVSWYQQALGQGPQFIFQYYEEEERQRGNFPDRFSGHQFPNYSSELNVNALLLGDSALYLCASSGTGTYEQYFGPGTRLTVT.

This chain uses TRBV11-3 with TRBJ2-7, with no clear D. Between the trimmed V and J ends, which lost 1 base and 3 bases, there was a span of 7 bases. This CDR3 is 13 amino acids long. Germline V lookup: CDR1 SGHNT, CDR2 YENEEA. CDR3 in amino acids: CASSLAEDYEQYF. The CDR3 DNA reads as TGTGCCAGCAGCTTAGCTGAGGACTACGAGCAGTACTTC.

V and J are TRBV5-1 and TRBJ2-7; 7 nucleotides match TRBD1. The V gene's germline CDR1 is SGHRS and CDR2 YFSETQ. The CDR3 has 15 amino acids. Trimming removed 5 bases from V and 6 bases from J; junction bases left unmatched: 14. The CDR3 is CASSSTDRVAAEQYF. The CDR3 nucleotides read TGCGCCAGCAGTTCAACCGACAGGGTGGCGGCCGAGCAGTACTTC.